A selection of T cell receptor beta chains follows, all from one sample in a study of identical twins. TCRdb redid the calling of the 5' RACE reads with MiXCR, one entry per CDR3 protein. The sample carries around 1.7 million distinct CDR3 sequences, 32% recorded once. The sequenced material came from cord blood. These receptor sequences come from a newborn girl in good health. The CDR3 runs from the conserved cysteine through the conserved F or W. The D gene is left open where the match is weak. Expanded clones are given a class, and other clones once, few, many or no size at all.

v_gene	d_gene	abundance	len	j_gene	CDR3aa	CDR3nt
TRBV27	TRBD1	-	16	TRBJ2-7	CASSLVGGQGYNEQYF	TGTGCCAGCAGTTTAGTGGGGGGACAGGGATACAATGAGCAGTACTTC
TRBV2	-	many	12	TRBJ2-5	CASSEGRETQYF	TGTGCCAGCAGTGAAGGTAGAGAGACCCAGTACTTC
TRBV20-1	TRBD1	few	13	TRBJ1-1	CSAMGQGTLKAFF	TGCAGTGCGATGGGACAGGGGACCTTGAAAGCTTTCTTT
TRBV20-1	-	many	12	TRBJ1-2	CSALQGNYGYTF	TGCAGTGCCCTACAGGGAAACTATGGCTACACCTTC
TRBV20-1	-	few	11	TRBJ1-2	CSAIRIYGYTF	TGCAGTGCCATTCGGATCTATGGCTACACCTTC
TRBV20-1	TRBD2	few	15	TRBJ2-3	CSARDASGSPDTQYF	TGCAGTGCTAGAGATGCTAGCGGGAGCCCAGATACGCAGTATTTT
TRBV27	TRBD1	few	14	TRBJ1-2	CASSFGQALGGYTF	TGTGCCAGCAGTTTCGGACAGGCCCTGGGGGGCTACACCTTC
TRBV6-6	TRBD2	-	16	TRBJ2-7	CASSNSGLAGANEQYF	TGTGCCAGCAGTAACTCGGGACTAGCGGGAGCGAATGAGCAGTACTTC
TRBV20-1	TRBD2	-	17	TRBJ2-3	CSASHVVSGTSTDTQYF	TGCAGTGCCAGCCATGTCGTTAGCGGGACTAGCACAGATACGCAGTATTTT
TRBV10-3	TRBD1	-	13	TRBJ2-7	CAIKGTDGLEQYF	TGTGCCATCAAGGGGACAGACGGGCTTGAGCAGTACTTC
TRBV2	-	few	13	TRBJ2-5	CASSVRRKETQYF	TGTGCCAGCAGTGTTCGACGGAAAGAGACCCAGTACTTC
TRBV7-2	-	-	16	TRBJ1-2	CASSPRGVFLRRGYTF	TGTGCCAGCAGCCCGAGAGGGGTCTTCCTTCGGCGTGGCTACACCTTC
TRBV28	-	-	17	TRBJ2-2	CASSSPRTRPGTGELFF	TGTGCCAGCAGTTCCCCCCGGACACGCCCGGGCACCGGGGAGCTGTTTTTT
TRBV6-2/TRBV6-3	-	many	13	TRBJ2-4	CASTPLESNIQYF	TGTGCCAGCACCCCACTCGAGTCGAACATTCAGTACTTC
TRBV20-1	TRBD2	-	14	TRBJ2-7	CRRRTSGSPYEQYF	TGCAGGCGCCGGACTAGCGGGAGCCCCTACGAGCAGTACTTC
TRBV7-2	-	few	16	TRBJ2-4	CASSLVVALAKNIQYF	TGTGCCAGCAGCTTAGTAGTAGCCTTGGCCAAAAACATTCAGTACTTC
TRBV3-1	-	many	14	TRBJ2-5	CASGRLSTQETQYF	TGTGCCAGCGGCCGTTTGTCGACCCAAGAGACCCAGTACTTC
TRBV20-1	TRBD2	-	15	TRBJ2-1	CRARDPAGAYNEQFF	TGCAGGGCTAGAGATCCAGCGGGGGCCTACAATGAGCAGTTCTTC
TRBV24-1	TRBD1	-	15	TRBJ2-2	CATSDPRQGTGELFF	TGTGCCACCAGTGATCCCCGACAGGGTACCGGGGAGCTGTTTTTT
TRBV20-1	-	-	15	TRBJ2-1	CSARGVAGAHNEQFF	TGCAGTGCTAGAGGCGTCGCGGGGGCCCACAATGAGCAGTTCTTC
TRBV19	TRBD2	-	16	TRBJ2-1	CASSPRLAGRYNEQFF	TGTGCCAGTAGTCCCCGACTAGCGGGACGATACAATGAGCAGTTCTTC
TRBV20-1	-	-	14	TRBJ2-7	CSALIADSSYEQYF	TGCAGTGCTCTTATAGCGGATAGCTCCTACGAGCAGTACTTC
TRBV13	TRBD2	few	17	TRBJ2-3	CASSWRTSGGLADTQYF	TGTGCCAGCAGCTGGCGGACTAGCGGGGGACTCGCAGATACGCAGTATTTT
TRBV27	TRBD1	-	14	TRBJ1-2	CASSFRRGGGGYTF	TGTGCCAGCAGTTTCCGCAGGGGGGGGGGTGGCTACACCTTC
TRBV20-1	TRBD2	many	13	TRBJ2-4	CSASLAGVNIQYF	TGCAGTGCTAGCCTAGCGGGGGTAAACATTCAGTACTTC
TRBV20-1	-	-	14	TRBJ2-3	CSARSAESTDTQYF	TGCAGTGCTAGAAGTGCGGAATCCACAGATACGCAGTATTTT
TRBV3-1	-	few	14	TRBJ1-5	CASSPRDGYQPQHF	TGTGCCAGCAGCCCCAGGGACGGCTATCAGCCCCAGCATTTT
TRBV2	TRBD1	once	15	TRBJ1-2	CASGKPGQGIYGYTF	TGTGCCAGCGGGAAACCCGGACAGGGGATCTATGGCTACACCTTC
TRBV6-1	TRBD2	-	16	TRBJ2-7	CVSSELGSGGAYEQYF	TGTGTCAGCAGTGAACTAGGTAGCGGGGGGGCCTACGAGCAGTACTTC
TRBV3-1	TRBD1	-	14	TRBJ2-1	CASSFSTGGQEQFF	TGTGCCAGCAGTTTCTCGACAGGGGGTCAAGAGCAGTTCTTC
TRBV12-3/TRBV12-4	-	few	15	TRBJ2-1	CASLNRGGGYNEQFF	TGTGCCAGCTTAAATAGGGGGGGCGGGTACAATGAGCAGTTCTTC
TRBV6-6	-	many	12	TRBJ2-7	CASSTNRDEQYF	TGTGCCAGCAGTACCAACAGGGACGAGCAGTACTTC
TRBV2	TRBD1	few	17	TRBJ1-2	CASSGDRANGANYGYTF	TGTGCCAGCAGTGGCGACAGGGCGAATGGAGCTAACTATGGCTACACCTTC
TRBV30	-	-	17	TRBJ2-7	CAWSVVMEDDPFYEQYF	TGTGCCTGGAGTGTAGTGATGGAGGATGACCCATTCTACGAGCAGTACTTC
TRBV15	TRBD2	few	13	TRBJ2-1	CATSTRLASEQFF	TGTGCCACCAGCACTCGACTAGCGTCTGAGCAGTTCTTC
TRBV12-3/TRBV12-4	-	-	13	TRBJ2-1	CASRRQAGNEQFF	TGTGCCAGCAGGAGACAGGCGGGCAATGAGCAGTTCTTC
TRBV5-6	-	few	14	TRBJ2-7	CASSLLQGVGEQYF	TGTGCCAGCAGCTTGTTACAGGGCGTCGGCGAGCAGTACTTC
TRBV6-1	TRBD2	-	16	TRBJ2-7	CASSDPPGAGVDEQYF	TGTGCCAGCAGTGATCCCCCAGGAGCGGGAGTCGACGAGCAGTACTTC
TRBV5-1	TRBD1	-	15	TRBJ2-7	CASSAMGQPTYEQYF	TGCGCCAGCAGCGCAATGGGACAGCCTACCTACGAGCAGTACTTC
TRBV20-1	TRBD1	-	17	TRBJ1-6	CSARDPSLTGSNSPLHF	TGCAGTGCTAGAGACCCCTCCCTGACAGGGTCCAATTCACCCCTCCACTTT
TRBV7-2	TRBD2	-	17	TRBJ2-1	CASSLVPTSAGYNGQFF	TGTGCCAGCAGCTTAGTACCGACTAGCGCAGGCTACAATGGGCAGTTCTTC
TRBV9	TRBD2	-	16	TRBJ2-3	CASSVSTSGDTDTQYF	TGTGCCAGCAGCGTATCAACTAGCGGAGACACAGATACGCAGTATTTT
TRBV18	-	few	16	TRBJ1-6	CASSPLPGPYNSPLHF	TGTGCCAGCTCACCACTTCCGGGTCCCTATAATTCACCCCTCCACTTT
TRBV12-3/TRBV12-4	TRBD2	-	14	TRBJ2-7	CASSLWLADYEQYF	TGTGCCAGCAGTTTATGGCTAGCGGATTACGAGCAGTACTTC
TRBV27	TRBD1	-	14	TRBJ2-7	CASSLYRGFYEQYF	TGTGCCAGCAGTTTATACAGGGGCTTTTACGAGCAGTACTTC
TRBV29-1	-	few	12	TRBJ2-3	CSVARAGDTQYF	TGCAGCGTTGCAAGGGCCGGAGATACGCAGTATTTT
TRBV6-5	-	few	15	TRBJ1-2	CASSYKPGLAYGYTF	TGTGCCAGCAGTTACAAGCCAGGGCTGGCCTATGGCTACACCTTC
TRBV25-1	-	few	14	TRBJ1-1	CASSEGRENTEAFF	TGTGCCAGCAGTGAAGGCAGGGAGAACACTGAAGCTTTCTTT
TRBV29-1	-	many	12	TRBJ1-2	CSVATGTYGYTF	TGCAGCGTTGCGACAGGAACCTATGGCTACACCTTC
TRBV2	TRBD1	-	15	TRBJ1-1	CASSDGRQGDTEAFF	TGTGCCAGCAGTGATGGGAGACAGGGCGACACTGAAGCTTTCTTT
TRBV5-1	-	few	20	TRBJ2-6	CASSLVPPDSLSSGANVLTF	TGCGCCAGCAGCTTGGTCCCACCTGACAGCCTGAGCTCTGGGGCCAACGTCCTGACTTTC
TRBV5-1	-	-	14	TRBJ2-7	CASMDPGDFHEQYF	TGCGCCAGCATGGACCCAGGGGATTTCCACGAGCAGTACTTC
TRBV14	-	many	14	TRBJ2-1	CASSPRDQNNEQFF	TGTGCCAGCAGCCCCCGGGACCAAAACAATGAGCAGTTCTTC
TRBV20-1	-	few	14	TRBJ1-2	CSARVSVRADGYTF	TGCAGTGCTAGAGTCTCCGTTAGGGCGGATGGCTACACCTTC
TRBV10-3	-	few	12	TRBJ1-2	CAIKRTDYGYTF	TGTGCCATCAAAAGGACAGATTATGGCTACACCTTC
TRBV25-1	TRBD2	-	16	TRBJ2-1	CASSEYREGWRNEQFF	TGTGCCAGCAGTGAATATCGGGAGGGGTGGCGTAATGAGCAGTTCTTC
TRBV12-3/TRBV12-4	-	few	14	TRBJ1-5	CASSRLGTSQPQHF	TGTGCCAGCAGCCGGTTAGGGACCAGTCAGCCCCAGCATTTT
TRBV20-1	-	-	15	TRBJ2-7	CSARDLDRTSYEQYF	TGCAGTGCTAGAGATCTCGACAGGACTTCCTACGAGCAGTACTTC
TRBV27	-	-	13	TRBJ1-5	CASSWSSNQPQHF	TGTGCCAGCAGTTGGTCGAGCAATCAGCCCCAGCATTTT
TRBV6-6	TRBD1	-	15	TRBJ1-5	CASSRFGQDNQPQHF	TGTGCCAGCAGTAGATTTGGACAGGACAATCAGCCCCAGCATTTT